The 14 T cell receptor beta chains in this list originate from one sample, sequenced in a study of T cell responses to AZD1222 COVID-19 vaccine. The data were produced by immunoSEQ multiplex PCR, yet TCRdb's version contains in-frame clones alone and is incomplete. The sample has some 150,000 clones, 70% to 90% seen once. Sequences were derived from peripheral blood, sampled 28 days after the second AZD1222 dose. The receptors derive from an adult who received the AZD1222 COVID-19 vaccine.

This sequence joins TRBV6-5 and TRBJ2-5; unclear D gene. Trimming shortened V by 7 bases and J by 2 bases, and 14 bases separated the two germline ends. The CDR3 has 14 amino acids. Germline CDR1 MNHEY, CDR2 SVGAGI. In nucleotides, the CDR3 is TGTGCCAGCACGTCGCGAGCGCCGCAAGAGACCCAGTACTTC. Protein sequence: CASTSRAPQETQYF.

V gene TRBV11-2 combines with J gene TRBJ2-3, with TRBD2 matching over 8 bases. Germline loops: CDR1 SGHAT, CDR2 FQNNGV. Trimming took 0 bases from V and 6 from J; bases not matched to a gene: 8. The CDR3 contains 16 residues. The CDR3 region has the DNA TGTGCCAGCAGCTTAGATTCGGGGGGGCCGTCTGATACGCAGTATTTT. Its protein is CASSLDSGGPSDTQYF. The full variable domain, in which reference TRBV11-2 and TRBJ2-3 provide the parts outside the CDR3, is EAGVAQSPRYKIIEKRQSVAFWCNPISGHATLYWYQQILGQGPKLLIQFQNNGVVDDSQLPKDRFSAERLKGVDSTLKIQPAKLEDSAVYLCASSLDSGGPSDTQYFGPGTRLTVL.

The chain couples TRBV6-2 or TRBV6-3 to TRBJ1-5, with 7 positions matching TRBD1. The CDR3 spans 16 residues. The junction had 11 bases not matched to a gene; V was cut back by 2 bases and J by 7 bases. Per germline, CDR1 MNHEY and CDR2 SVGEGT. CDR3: CASSYPQDRVGQPQHF. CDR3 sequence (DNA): TGTGCCAGCAGTTACCCTCAAGACAGGGTGGGCCAGCCCCAGCATTTT.

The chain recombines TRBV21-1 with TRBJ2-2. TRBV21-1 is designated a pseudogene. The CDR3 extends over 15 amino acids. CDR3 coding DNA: TGTGCCGCTTCCAAGGGAACAGCGAACACCGGGGAGCTGTTTTTT. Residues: CAASKGTANTGELFF.

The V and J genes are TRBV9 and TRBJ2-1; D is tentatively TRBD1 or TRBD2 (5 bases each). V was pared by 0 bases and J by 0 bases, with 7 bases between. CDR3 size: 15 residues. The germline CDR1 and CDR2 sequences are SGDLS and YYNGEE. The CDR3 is CASSVGGTSYNEQFF. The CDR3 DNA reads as TGTGCCAGCAGCGTAGGGGGGACCTCCTACAATGAGCAGTTCTTC. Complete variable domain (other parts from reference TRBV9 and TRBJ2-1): DSGVTQTPKHLITATGQRVTLRCSPRSGDLSVYWYQQSLDQGLQFLIQYYNGEERAKGNILERFSAQQFPDLHSELNLSSLELGDSALYFCASSVGGTSYNEQFFGPGTRLTVL.

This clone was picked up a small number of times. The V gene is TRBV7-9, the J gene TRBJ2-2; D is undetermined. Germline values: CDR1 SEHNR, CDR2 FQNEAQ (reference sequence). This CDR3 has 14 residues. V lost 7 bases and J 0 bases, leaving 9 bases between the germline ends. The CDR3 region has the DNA TGTGCCAGCACTTCGGTCACGAACACCGGGGAGCTGTTTTTT. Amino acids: CASTSVTNTGELFF.

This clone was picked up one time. Here the CDR3 reads CASSFGQVRQPQHF. In nucleotides, the CDR3 is TGTGCCAGTAGTTTCGGACAGGTTCGGCAGCCCCAGCATTTT. The rearrangement joins TRBV19 to TRBJ1-5; TRBD1 aligns across 7 bases. Per germline, CDR1 LNHDA and CDR2 SQIVND (reference sequence). The J segment lost 7 bases and the V segment lost 5 bases, leaving 8 bases of the junction unmatched. The CDR3 loop spans 14 amino acids.

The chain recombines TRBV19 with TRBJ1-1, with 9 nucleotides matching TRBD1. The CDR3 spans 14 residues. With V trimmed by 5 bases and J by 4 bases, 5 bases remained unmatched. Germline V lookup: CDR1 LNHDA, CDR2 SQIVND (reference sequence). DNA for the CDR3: TGTGCCAGTAGTCCGGACAGGGGAGCCACTGAAGCTTTCTTT. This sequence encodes CASSPDRGATEAFF.

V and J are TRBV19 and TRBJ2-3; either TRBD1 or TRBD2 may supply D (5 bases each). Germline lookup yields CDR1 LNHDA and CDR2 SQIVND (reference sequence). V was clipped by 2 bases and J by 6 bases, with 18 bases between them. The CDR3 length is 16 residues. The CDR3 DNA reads TGTGCCAGTAGTATATCTGGGGGTTACGGCAGGGATACGCAGTATTTT. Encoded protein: CASSISGGYGRDTQYF.

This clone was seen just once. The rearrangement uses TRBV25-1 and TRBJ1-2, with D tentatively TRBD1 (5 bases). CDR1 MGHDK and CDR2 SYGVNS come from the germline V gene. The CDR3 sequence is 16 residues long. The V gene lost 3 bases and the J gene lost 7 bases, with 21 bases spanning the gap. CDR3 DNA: TGTGCCAGCAGTGAGGGTGTGCCAGGGTCATTAGGTGGCTACACCTTC. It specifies CASSEGVPGSLGGYTF.

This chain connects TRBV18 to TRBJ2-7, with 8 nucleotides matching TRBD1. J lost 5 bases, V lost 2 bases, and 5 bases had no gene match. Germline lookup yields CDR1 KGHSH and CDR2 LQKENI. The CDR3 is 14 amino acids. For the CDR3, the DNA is TGTGCCAGCTCACCAGCGAACAGGGGGAACGAGCAGTACTTC. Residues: CASSPANRGNEQYF.

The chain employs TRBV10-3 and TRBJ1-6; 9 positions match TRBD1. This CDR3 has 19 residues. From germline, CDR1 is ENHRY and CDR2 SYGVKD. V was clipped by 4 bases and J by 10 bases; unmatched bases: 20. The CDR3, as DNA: TGTGCCATCAGTGTTTCTCCGGGACAGGGTTTGGAAGAATGGTCACCCCTCCACTTT. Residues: CAISVSPGQGLEEWSPLHF.

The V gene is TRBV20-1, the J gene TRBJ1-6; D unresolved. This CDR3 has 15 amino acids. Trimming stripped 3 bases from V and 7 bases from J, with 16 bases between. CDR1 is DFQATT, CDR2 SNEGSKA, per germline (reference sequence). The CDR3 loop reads CSASEGSVGNSPLHF. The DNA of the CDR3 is TGCAGTGCTAGTGAAGGGTCCGTCGGAAATTCACCCCTCCACTTT.

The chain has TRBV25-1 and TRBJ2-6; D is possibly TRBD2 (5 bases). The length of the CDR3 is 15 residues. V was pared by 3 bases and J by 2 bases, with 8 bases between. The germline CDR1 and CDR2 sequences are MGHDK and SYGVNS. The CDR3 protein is CASSDAGPGANVLTF. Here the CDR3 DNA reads TGTGCCAGCAGTGACGCGGGCCCTGGGGCCAACGTCCTGACTTTC.